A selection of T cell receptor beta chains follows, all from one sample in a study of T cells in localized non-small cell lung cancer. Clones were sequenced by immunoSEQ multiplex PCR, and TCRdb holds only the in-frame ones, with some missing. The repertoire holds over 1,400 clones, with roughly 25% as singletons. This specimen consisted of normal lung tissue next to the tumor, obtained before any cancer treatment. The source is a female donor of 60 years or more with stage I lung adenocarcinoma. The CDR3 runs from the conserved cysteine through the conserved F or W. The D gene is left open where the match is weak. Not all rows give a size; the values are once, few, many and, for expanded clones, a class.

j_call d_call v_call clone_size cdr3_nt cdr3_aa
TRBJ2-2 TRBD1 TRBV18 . TGTGCCAGCTCACCCTCAGGACAGGGGGGATCCGGGGAGCTGTTTTTT CASSPSGQGGSGELFF
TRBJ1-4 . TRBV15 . TGTGCCACCAGCAGAGATTGGGGGCCTGCTGAAAAACTGTTTTTT CATSRDWGPAEKLFF
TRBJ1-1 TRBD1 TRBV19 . TGTGCCAGTAGTATAGGGAACAGGGGCACTGAAGCTTTCTTT CASSIGNRGTEAFF
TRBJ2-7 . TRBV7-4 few TGTGCCAGCAGCTTCCAGGGGAGTTACGAGCAGTACTTC CASSFQGSYEQYF
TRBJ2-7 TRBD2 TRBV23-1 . TGCGCCAGCAGTCAACGGCGGGGGACCCCAGCCTACGAGCAGTACTTC CASSQRRGTPAYEQYF
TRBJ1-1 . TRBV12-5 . TGTGCTAGTGGTTTGGTTGAGGGTAAAGGGAACACTGAAGCTTTCTTT CASGLVEGKGNTEAFF
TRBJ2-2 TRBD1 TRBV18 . TGTGCCAGCTCACCGACGGGACAGGGGGGCACCGGGGAGCTGTTTTTT CASSPTGQGGTGELFF
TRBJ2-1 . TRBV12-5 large TGTGCTAGTGGTTCGCACCTATCATCCAATGAGCAGTTCTTC CASGSHLSSNEQFF
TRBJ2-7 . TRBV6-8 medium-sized TGTGCCATCCAGGTCGAGGGAGGGGGCACCTTCTACGAGCAGTACTTC CAIQVEGGGTFYEQYF
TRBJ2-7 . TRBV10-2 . TGCGCCAGCGATGTGGGTAGCGGTACCGGGGAGCAGTACTTC CASDVGSGTGEQYF
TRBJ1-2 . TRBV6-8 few TGTGCCAGCAGTCCCACAGCTAACTATGGCTACACCTTC CASSPTANYGYTF
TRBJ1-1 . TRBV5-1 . TGCGCCAGCAGCCCTGGGATCGGGGCGAACACTGAAGCTTTCTTT CASSPGIGANTEAFF
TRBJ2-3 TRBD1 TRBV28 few TGTGCCAGCAGGTATGACAGGGGATCCACAGATACGCAGTATTTT CASRYDRGSTDTQYF
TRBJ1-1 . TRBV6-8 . TGTGCCAGCAGTTTACCATTGTATCTCACTGAAGCTTTCTTT CASSLPLYLTEAFF
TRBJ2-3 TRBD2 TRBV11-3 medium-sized TGTGCCAGCAGCCGACTAGCGGGATCAGATACGCAGTATTTT CASSRLAGSDTQYF
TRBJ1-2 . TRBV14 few TGTGCCAGCAGCCAATTCTCCGGGACGCTGTATGGCTACACCTTC CASSQFSGTLYGYTF
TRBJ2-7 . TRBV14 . TGTGCCAGCAGCCGCGGCGGGGGCATTCCTTACGAGCAGTACTTC CASSRGGGIPYEQYF
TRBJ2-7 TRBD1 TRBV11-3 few TGTGCCAGCAGCTTAATTACAGGGGGCTCCTACGAGCAGTACTTC CASSLITGGSYEQYF
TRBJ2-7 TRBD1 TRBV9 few TGTGCCAGCAGCGGACAGGGGGCCTACGAGCAGTACTTC CASSGQGAYEQYF
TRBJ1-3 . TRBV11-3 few TGTGCCAGCAGCGGGCACCGGGCCTCCTCTGAGGACACCATATATTTT CASSGHRASSEDTIYF
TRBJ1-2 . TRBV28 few TGTGCCAGCAGTTTAGGGGTGGGGAACTATGGCTACACCTTC CASSLGVGNYGYTF
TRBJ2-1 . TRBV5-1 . TGCGCCAGCAGCTCTGGTTCTTATGCGAACAATGAGCAGTTCTTC CASSSGSYANNEQFF
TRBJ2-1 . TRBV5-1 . TGCGCCAGCAGCTTAGGAGTGGAGGTCAATGAGCAGTTCTTC CASSLGVEVNEQFF
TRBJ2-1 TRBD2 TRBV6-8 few TGTGCCAGCAGTTACGCTAGCGGAGACTACAATGAGCAGTTCTTC CASSYASGDYNEQFF
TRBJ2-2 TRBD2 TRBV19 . TGTGCCAGTAGTACGGCTAGCGGTCTAGACCGGGAGCTGTTTTTT CASSTASGLDRELFF
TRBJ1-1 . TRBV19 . TGTGCCAGTCAAGGGGGGGACACTGAAGCTTTCTTT CASQGGDTEAFF
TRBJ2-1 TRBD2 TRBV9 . TGTGCCAGCGGGGGACTAGCGGGAGCTGAGGACAATGAGCAGTTCTTC CASGGLAGAEDNEQFF
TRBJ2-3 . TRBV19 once TGTGCCAGTAGTGAAAGGGGCACAGATACGCAGTATTTT CASSERGTDTQYF
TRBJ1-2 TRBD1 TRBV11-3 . TGTGCCAGCAGCCCACAGGGGGCAACTACATATGGCTACACCTTC CASSPQGATTYGYTF
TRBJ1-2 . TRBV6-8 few TGTGCCAGCAGTTACTTGGGGACTAGAGGGGTTCGCTATGGCTACACCTTC CASSYLGTRGVRYGYTF
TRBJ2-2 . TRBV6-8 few TGTGCCAGCAGTTTTAACCCCGGGACTTTGAACACCGGGGAGCTGTTTTTT CASSFNPGTLNTGELFF
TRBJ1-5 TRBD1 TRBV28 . TGTGCCAGCAGTTCATCATCAGGGGGAGGGAGGCAGCCCCAGCATTTT CASSSSSGGGRQPQHF
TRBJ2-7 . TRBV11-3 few TGTGCCAGCAGCTTCCGACCAGAGAGCAGGGAAGCCTACGAGCAGTACTTC CASSFRPESREAYEQYF
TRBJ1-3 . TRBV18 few TGTGCCACCTCGCCGGCACGGAGCTCTGGAAACACCATATATTTT CATSPARSSGNTIYF
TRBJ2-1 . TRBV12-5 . TGTGCTAGTGGTTTGTTTCTAGCCAATGAGCAGTTCTTC CASGLFLANEQFF
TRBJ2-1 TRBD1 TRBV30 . TGTGCCTGGAGTGGTTCCCCCGGGACAGCCTACAATGAGCAGTTCTTC CAWSGSPGTAYNEQFF
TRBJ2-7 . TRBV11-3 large TGTGCCAGCAGCTTAGAAAGGCTAGGAAACTACGAGCAGTACTTC CASSLERLGNYEQYF
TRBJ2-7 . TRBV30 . TGTGCCTGGGGCCGGGACACCTCCTACGAGCAGTACTTC CAWGRDTSYEQYF
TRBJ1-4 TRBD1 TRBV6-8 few TGTGCCAGCAGTCGACAGGGTAAAAATGAAAAACTGTTTTTT CASSRQGKNEKLFF
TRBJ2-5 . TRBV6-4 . TGTGCCAGCAGACAACAAGAGACCCAGTACTTC CASRQQETQYF
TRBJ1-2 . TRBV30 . TGTGCCTGGAGCCCTCTTCAGAACCGGACAGTAGACGATGGCTACACCTTC CAWSPLQNRTVDDGYTF
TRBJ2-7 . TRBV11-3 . TGTGCCAGCAGCCCCGACGGCCAGCGGTCCTACGAGCAGTACTTC CASSPDGQRSYEQYF
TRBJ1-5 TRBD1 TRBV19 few TGTGCCAGTAGCCCCGACAGGGTAGACAATCAGCCCCAGCATTTT CASSPDRVDNQPQHF
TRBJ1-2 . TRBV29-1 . TGCAGCGTTGCGCCTTTTAACTATGGCTACACCTTC CSVAPFNYGYTF
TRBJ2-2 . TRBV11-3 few TGTGCCAGCAGCCCCACTAGGTTCTCCACCGGGGAGCTGTTTTTT CASSPTRFSTGELFF
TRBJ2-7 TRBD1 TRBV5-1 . TGCGCCAGCAGCTTGCACCGGGACAGGTCCGACGAGCAGTACTTC CASSLHRDRSDEQYF
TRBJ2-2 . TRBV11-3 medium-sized TGTGCCAGCAGTACCGGGACGACCTCGAACACCGGGGAGCTGTTTTTT CASSTGTTSNTGELFF
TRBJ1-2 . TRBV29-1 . TGCAGCGCCGGACCGGGTCTCTCCGATGGCTACACCTTC CSAGPGLSDGYTF
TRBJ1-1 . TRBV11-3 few TGTGCCAGCAGCCGACGGGCAGGCTCGAGATGGACTGAAGCTTTCTTT CASSRRAGSRWTEAFF
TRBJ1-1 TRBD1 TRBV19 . TGTGCCAGTACCTTCTTGGGACAGGGCGGCACTGAAGCTTTCTTT CASTFLGQGGTEAFF
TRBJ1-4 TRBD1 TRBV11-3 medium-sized TGTGCCAGCAGCTTGGGGACAGGGGGCACGCGGGAAAAACTGTTTTTT CASSLGTGGTREKLFF
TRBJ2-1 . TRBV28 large TGTGCCAGCAGTTTATCTTTTCGGGCGGCTAGTTACAATGAGCAGTTCTTC CASSLSFRAASYNEQFF
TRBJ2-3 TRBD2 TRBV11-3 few TGTGCCAGCAGCTCTTCTAGCGGGACGGATACGCAGTATTTT CASSSSSGTDTQYF
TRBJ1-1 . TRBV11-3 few TGTGCCAGCAGACCCCAGACAGGTTTGAACACTGAAGCTTTCTTT CASRPQTGLNTEAFF
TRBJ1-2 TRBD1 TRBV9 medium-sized TGTGCCAGCAGCCACACCCGGGACAGGGCGCGGAGAGGCTACACCTTC CASSHTRDRARRGYTF
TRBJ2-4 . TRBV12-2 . TGTGCCAACTCGGAACTTAGACAGGGGGGGAACATTCAGTACTTC CANSELRQGGNIQYF
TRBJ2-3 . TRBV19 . TGTGCCAGTAAGGCGGGGCTAACTAGCACAGATACGCAGTATTTT CASKAGLTSTDTQYF
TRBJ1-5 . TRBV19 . TGTGCCAGTAGTATAGATAGAATTACCCGCTATAGCAATCAGCCCCAGCATTTT CASSIDRITRYSNQPQHF
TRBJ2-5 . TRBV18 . TGTGCCAGCTCACCAGGCAACCAAGAGACCCAGTACTTC CASSPGNQETQYF